The rows below give T cell receptor beta chains drawn from one sample of a study of PD-L1 blockade in urothelial cancer. Data came from immunoSEQ multiplex PCR; TCRdb stores just in-frame clones and leaves some out. The sample shows around 100,000 clones, 85% to 95% of them seen only once. This sample comprised PBMCs, obtained around atezolizumab (anti-PD-L1) treatment. All receptors come from a man aged 55 to 70 with urothelial cancer. Each CDR3 is given with its conserved first and last residue. A D gene is named only where the DNA matches it firmly. Size is stated for part of the rows, as once, few or many counts, or as a class when the clone is expanded.

v_gene,j_gene,d_gene,abundance,CDR3aa,CDR3nt
TRBV5-1,TRBJ1-1,TRBD1,NA,CASSSWRQGEGDTEAFF,TGCGCCAGCAGCTCCTGGCGACAGGGAGAGGGTGACACTGAAGCTTTCTTT
TRBV5-4,TRBJ1-1,TRBD1,NA,CASSPPTGANTEAFF,TGTGCCAGCAGCCCTCCGACAGGGGCAAACACTGAAGCTTTCTTT
TRBV28,TRBJ1-2,TRBD1,NA,CASSFRTGFYGYTF,TGTGCCAGCAGTTTCCGGACAGGGTTCTATGGCTACACCTTC
TRBV19,TRBJ1-1,NA,NA,CASKRGEGTEAFF,TGTGCCAGTAAACGGGGGGAGGGCACTGAAGCTTTCTTT
TRBV7-2,TRBJ2-1,NA,NA,CASSLEGVGTGFF,TGTGCCAGCAGCTTAGAGGGGGTGGGGACCGGGTTCTTC
TRBV28,TRBJ1-4,NA,NA,CASSSGQLIEKLFF,TGTGCCAGCAGCAGTGGACAGTTGATTGAAAAACTGTTTTTT
TRBV6-6,TRBJ1-1,NA,few,CASSYLQDWLFFF,TGTGCCAGCAGTTACTTACAGGATTGGTTGTTTTTCTTT
TRBV18,TRBJ1-2,NA,NA,CASSPDKPGEGYTF,TGTGCCAGCTCACCGGACAAGCCCGGAGAAGGCTACACCTTC
TRBV4-2,TRBJ2-5,NA,NA,CASSQGVGRGAETQYF,TGTGCCAGCAGCCAAGGGGTCGGGAGAGGGGCAGAGACCCAGTACTTC
TRBV5-5,TRBJ1-2,TRBD1,NA,CASRNTGVHGYTF,TGTGCCAGCAGGAATACAGGGGTGCATGGCTACACCTTC
TRBV5-4,TRBJ2-7,NA,NA,CASSLFRHNTYEQYF,TGTGCCAGCAGCCTATTCAGGCATAATACCTACGAGCAGTACTTC
TRBV18,TRBJ2-1,TRBD2,once,CASSPTRGGRYNEQFF,TGTGCCAGCTCACCAACTCGGGGGGGGCGCTACAATGAGCAGTTCTTC
TRBV9,TRBJ1-1,NA,NA,CASSVDAAAWGTEAFF,TGTGCCAGCAGCGTAGATGCAGCGGCTTGGGGCACTGAAGCTTTCTTT
TRBV5-1,TRBJ1-2,TRBD1,NA,CASSLGTGERGGYTF,TGCGCCAGCAGCTTGGGGACAGGGGAAAGAGGAGGCTACACCTTC
TRBV7-2,TRBJ1-6,NA,NA,CASSLRGSPLHF,TGTGCCAGCAGCTTAAGAGGGTCACCCCTCCACTTT
TRBV27,TRBJ1-6,NA,NA,CASSLQGSYNSPLHF,TGTGCCAGCAGTTTACAGGGTTCCTATAATTCACCCCTCCACTTT
TRBV9,TRBJ2-1,NA,NA,CASSVTTRTYNEQFF,TGTGCCAGCAGCGTCACTACAAGGACCTACAATGAGCAGTTCTTC
TRBV15,TRBJ1-4,NA,NA,CATSSPRQGGEKLFF,TGTGCCACCAGCTCACCTAGGCAGGGTGGGGAAAAACTGTTTTTT
TRBV7-6,TRBJ2-7,TRBD2,NA,CASSWTSGGAAYEQYF,TGTGCCAGCAGCTGGACTAGCGGGGGCGCGGCCTACGAGCAGTACTTC
TRBV9,TRBJ1-2,NA,NA,CASSSSTALGGYTF,TGTGCCAGCAGCTCTTCGACAGCCCTGGGTGGCTACACCTTC
TRBV5-6,TRBJ2-7,NA,NA,CASSRRGGDEQYF,TGTGCCAGCAGCCGGAGGGGGGGGGACGAGCAGTACTTC
TRBV5-8,TRBJ2-3,NA,NA,CASSLPPRLTSTDTQYF,TGTGCCAGCAGCCTACCCCCCAGACTCACTAGCACAGATACGCAGTATTTT
TRBV5-1,TRBJ1-1,TRBD1,NA,CASSTGGVKTEAFF,TGCGCCAGCAGCACAGGGGGCGTAAAGACTGAAGCTTTCTTT
TRBV4-2,TRBJ1-1,NA,NA,CASSLQGGNTEAFF,TGTGCCAGCAGCCTCCAGGGAGGAAACACTGAAGCTTTCTTT
TRBV19,TRBJ1-2,NA,NA,CASSRKGGDGYTF,TGTGCCAGTAGTAGAAAGGGAGGGGATGGCTACACCTTC
TRBV15,TRBJ2-4,NA,NA,CATSRDGAAENIQYF,TGTGCCACCAGCAGAGATGGGGCCGCTGAAAACATTCAGTACTTC
TRBV5-8,TRBJ2-5,TRBD2,NA,CASSPGLDGQETQYF,TGTGCCAGCAGCCCCGGACTAGACGGGCAAGAGACCCAGTACTTC
TRBV4-1,TRBJ2-1,TRBD2,NA,CASSQLPGTSTPSYNEQFF,TGCGCCAGCAGCCAACTCCCCGGGACTAGCACCCCCTCCTACAATGAGCAGTTCTTC
TRBV7-2,TRBJ2-3,TRBD2,NA,CASSSRTSGGTDTQYF,TGTGCCAGCAGCTCCCGGACTAGCGGGGGGACAGATACGCAGTATTTT
TRBV27,TRBJ2-1,TRBD2,NA,CASSRGGLADNEQFF,TGTGCCAGCAGTCGGGGGGGACTAGCGGACAATGAGCAGTTCTTC
TRBV12-2,TRBJ1-3,NA,NA,CASRIMGASGNTIYF,TGTGCAAGTCGCATCATGGGGGCTTCTGGAAACACCATATATTTT
TRBV4-2,TRBJ2-1,TRBD1,NA,CASSPQGAIYNEQFF,TGTGCCAGCAGCCCACAGGGGGCGATTTACAATGAGCAGTTCTTC
TRBV10-2,TRBJ1-2,TRBD1,NA,CASRGTGGSYGYTF,TGCGCCAGCAGAGGGACAGGGGGCAGCTATGGCTACACCTTC
TRBV11-2,TRBJ1-6,TRBD1,NA,CASRTGNSPLHF,TGTGCCAGCAGGACAGGGAATTCACCCCTCCACTTT
TRBV9,TRBJ1-1,NA,NA,CASSPQPGGAAGNTEAFF,TGTGCCAGCAGCCCCCAACCGGGGGGGGCAGCCGGGAACACTGAAGCTTTCTTT
TRBV5-4,TRBJ2-2,TRBD2,NA,CASSTRTSGKAGELFF,TGTGCCAGCAGCACCCGGACTAGCGGGAAAGCCGGGGAGCTGTTTTTT
TRBV13,TRBJ2-3,TRBD1,NA,CASRLTGQGSDTQYF,TGTGCCAGCAGGCTTACGGGACAGGGGTCAGATACGCAGTATTTT
TRBV6-5,TRBJ2-7,TRBD1,NA,CASSYGDRPSYEQYF,TGTGCCAGCAGTTACGGGGACAGGCCCTCCTACGAGCAGTACTTC
TRBV2,TRBJ1-2,NA,NA,CASSDYFASGYTF,TGTGCCAGCAGTGACTACTTTGCCTCTGGCTACACCTTC
TRBV19,TRBJ1-5,TRBD1,NA,CASSGTGFQPQHF,TGTGCCAGTAGTGGGACAGGGTTTCAGCCCCAGCATTTT
TRBV7-2,TRBJ1-2,TRBD1,NA,CASSGQGESYGYTF,TGTGCCAGCAGTGGACAGGGGGAAAGCTATGGCTACACCTTC
TRBV18,TRBJ2-3,NA,NA,CASSPLIRGGTDTQYF,TGTGCCAGCTCACCACTAATCCGCGGTGGCACAGATACGCAGTATTTT
TRBV7-8,TRBJ2-2,NA,NA,CASSWLPGTGELFF,TGTGCCAGCAGCTGGCTTCCTGGCACCGGGGAGCTGTTTTTT
TRBV30,TRBJ2-1,TRBD2,NA,CAWSRLAGLGEQFF,TGTGCCTGGAGCCGACTAGCGGGGCTGGGTGAGCAGTTCTTC
TRBV4-3,TRBJ2-3,NA,NA,CASSQKASPSTDTQYF,TGCGCCAGCAGCCAGAAAGCATCCCCTAGCACAGATACGCAGTATTTT
TRBV18,TRBJ2-7,NA,NA,CASSPRDQTRSYEQYF,TGTGCCAGCTCACCCCGAGACCAAACTAGGTCCTACGAGCAGTACTTC
TRBV25-1,TRBJ2-5,TRBD1,NA,CASRHRDRLLETQYF,TGTGCCAGTAGACATCGGGACAGGCTCTTGGAGACCCAGTACTTC
TRBV29-1,TRBJ2-5,TRBD1,NA,CSVRTGEETQYF,TGCAGCGTTAGGACAGGGGAAGAGACCCAGTACTTC
TRBV11-2,TRBJ1-2,TRBD1,NA,CASSKKTGTSNYGYTF,TGTGCCAGCAGCAAAAAGACAGGGACCTCTAACTATGGCTACACCTTC
TRBV5-1,TRBJ2-7,TRBD1,NA,CASSSGSLAGGQGGYEQYF,TGCGCCAGCAGCTCCGGGAGCCTAGCGGGTGGACAGGGGGGCTACGAGCAGTACTTC
TRBV11-2,TRBJ2-7,TRBD1,NA,CASSLSGQVRSYEQYF,TGTGCCAGCAGCTTATCGGGACAGGTCCGTTCCTACGAGCAGTACTTC